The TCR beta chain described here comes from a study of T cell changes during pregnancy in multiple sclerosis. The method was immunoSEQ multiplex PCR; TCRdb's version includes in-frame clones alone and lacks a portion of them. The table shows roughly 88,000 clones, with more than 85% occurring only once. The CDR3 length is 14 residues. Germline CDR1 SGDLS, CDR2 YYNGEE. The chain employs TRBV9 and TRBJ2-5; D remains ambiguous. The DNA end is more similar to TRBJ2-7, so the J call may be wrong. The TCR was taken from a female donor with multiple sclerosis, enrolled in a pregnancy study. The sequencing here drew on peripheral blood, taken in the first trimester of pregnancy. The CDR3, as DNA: TGTGCCAGCAGCGTAGCTGAGGTCTCCTACGAGCAGTACTTC. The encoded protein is CASSVAEVSYEQYF.